The clone carrying this T cell receptor (beta chain) was detected many times. Its antigen is still unknown. The data originate from a study of breast tumors, draining lymph nodes, adjacent tissues. General study findings and limits: Tumors had less TCR diversity than lymph nodes, more than nontumor tissue. Tumor and nontumor repertoires were significantly more similar in luminal-like than in basal-like breast cancer.

TCRdb re-derived calls from the multiplex PCR reads in MiXCR, one entry per CDR3 protein. The top ten hold less than 4% of the sample, which has some 130,000 distinct CDR3 sequences, just under 20% seen once. Axillary draining lymph nodes of breast cancer patients supplied the node samples. The sequencing sample was made of axillary lymph node tissue. The origin of this receptor is a female donor with breast cancer. Some clones in this sample may be carry-over from other donors' samples.

Here the CDR3 reads CASSVRQPQHF. The CDR3, as DNA: TGTGCCAGCAGCGTGCGCCAGCCCCAGCATTTT. This chain links TRBV9 with TRBJ1-5; D not resolved. This CDR3 comprises 11 residues. Germline V gene sequence: CDR1 SGDLS, CDR2 YYNGEE. V lost 2 bases and J lost 7, with 4 bases in between.